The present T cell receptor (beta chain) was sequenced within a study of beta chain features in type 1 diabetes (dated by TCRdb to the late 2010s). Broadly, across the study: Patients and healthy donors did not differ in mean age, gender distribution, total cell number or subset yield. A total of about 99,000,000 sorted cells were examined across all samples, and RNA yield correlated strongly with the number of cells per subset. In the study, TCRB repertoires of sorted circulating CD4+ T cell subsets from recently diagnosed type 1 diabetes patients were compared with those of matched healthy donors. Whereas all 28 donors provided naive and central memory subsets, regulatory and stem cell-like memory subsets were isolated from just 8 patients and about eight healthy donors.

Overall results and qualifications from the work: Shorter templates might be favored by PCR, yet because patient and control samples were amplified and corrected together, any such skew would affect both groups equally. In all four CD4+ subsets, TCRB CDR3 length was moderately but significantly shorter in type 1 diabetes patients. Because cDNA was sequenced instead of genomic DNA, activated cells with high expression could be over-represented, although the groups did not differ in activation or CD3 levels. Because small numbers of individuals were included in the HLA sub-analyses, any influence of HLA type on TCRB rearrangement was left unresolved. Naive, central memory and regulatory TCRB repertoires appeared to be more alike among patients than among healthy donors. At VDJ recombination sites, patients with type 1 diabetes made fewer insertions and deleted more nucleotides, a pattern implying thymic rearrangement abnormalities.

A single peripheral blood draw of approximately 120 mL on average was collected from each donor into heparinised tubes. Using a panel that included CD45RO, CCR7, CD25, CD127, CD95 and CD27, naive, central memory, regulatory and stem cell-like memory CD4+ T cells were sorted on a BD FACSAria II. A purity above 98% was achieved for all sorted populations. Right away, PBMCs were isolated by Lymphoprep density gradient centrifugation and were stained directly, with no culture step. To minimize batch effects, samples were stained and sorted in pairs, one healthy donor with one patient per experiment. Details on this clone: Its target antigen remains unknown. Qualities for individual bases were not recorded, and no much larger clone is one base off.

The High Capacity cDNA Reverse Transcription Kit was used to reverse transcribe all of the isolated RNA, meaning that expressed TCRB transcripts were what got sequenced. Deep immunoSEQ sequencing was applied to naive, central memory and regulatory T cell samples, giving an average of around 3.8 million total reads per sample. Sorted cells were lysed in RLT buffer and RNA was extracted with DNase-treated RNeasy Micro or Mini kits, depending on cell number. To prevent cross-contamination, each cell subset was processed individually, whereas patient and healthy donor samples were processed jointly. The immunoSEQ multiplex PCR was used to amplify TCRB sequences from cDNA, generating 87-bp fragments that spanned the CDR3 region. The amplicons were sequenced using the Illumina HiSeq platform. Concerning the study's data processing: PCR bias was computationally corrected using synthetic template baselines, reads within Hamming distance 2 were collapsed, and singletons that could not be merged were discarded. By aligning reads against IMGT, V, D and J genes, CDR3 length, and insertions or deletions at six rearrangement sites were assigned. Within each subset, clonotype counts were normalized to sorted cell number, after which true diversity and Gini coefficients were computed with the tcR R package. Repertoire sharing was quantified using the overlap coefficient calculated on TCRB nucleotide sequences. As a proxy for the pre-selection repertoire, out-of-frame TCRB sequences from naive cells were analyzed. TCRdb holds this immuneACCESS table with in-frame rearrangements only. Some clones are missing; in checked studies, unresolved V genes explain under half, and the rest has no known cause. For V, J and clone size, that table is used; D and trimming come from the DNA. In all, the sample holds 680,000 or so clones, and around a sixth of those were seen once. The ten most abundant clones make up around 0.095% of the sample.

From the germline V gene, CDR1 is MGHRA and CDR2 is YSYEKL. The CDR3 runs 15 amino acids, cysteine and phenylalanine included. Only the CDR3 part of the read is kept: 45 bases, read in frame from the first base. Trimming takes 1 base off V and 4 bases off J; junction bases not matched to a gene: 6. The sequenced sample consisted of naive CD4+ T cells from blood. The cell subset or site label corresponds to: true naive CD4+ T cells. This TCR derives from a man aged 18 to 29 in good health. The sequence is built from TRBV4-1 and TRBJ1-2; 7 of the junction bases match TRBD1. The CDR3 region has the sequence CASSQATGWGYGYTF. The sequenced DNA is TGCGCCAGCAGCCAAGCGACAGGGTGGGGCTATGGCTACACCTTC.